A single T cell receptor (beta chain) is shown here with its context. This entry is derived from a study of T-cell reconstitution after alpha-beta-depleted transplantation in children. This CDR3 comprises 18 residues. Germline trimming cut 4 bases from V and 0 bases from J; bases unmatched to any gene: 12. CDR1 and CDR2 (germline): SGHRS, YFSETQ. Unique molecular identifiers were incorporated into the prepared TCRbeta library. TCRdb re-analysed the PCR reads in MiXCR, keeping a single row per CDR3 protein. The table has some 200,000 distinct CDR3 sequences, roughly 14% seen once; the top ten hold about 13%.

The receptor's source is a human donor who donated a stem cell graft to a child with acute lymphoblastic leukemia. The sample was PBMCs from the stem cell graft donor, taken from the stem cell graft. The V call is TRBV5-1, the J call TRBJ2-1, with 8 nucleotides matching TRBD2. The DNA of the CDR3 is TGCGCCAGCAGCGTCGAAGGGCGGGAGGAGCTCTCCTACAATGAGCAGTTCTTC. Its translation: CASSVEGREELSYNEQFF.